Listed below are T cell receptor beta chains from one sample, sequenced in a study of blood T cell repertoires in COVID-19. The table came from immunoSEQ multiplex PCR; TCRdb's copy has only in-frame clones and leaves some out. The sample records 150,000 to 200,000 clones, approximately 85% being singletons. Material: PBMCs or T cells enriched from blood (not recorded which). These TCRs come from a man in his forties who had recovered from COVID-19. Each CDR3 is given with its conserved first and last residue. The D gene is left open where the match is weak. Expanded clones are given a class, and other clones once, few, many or no size at all.

cdr3_aa	cdr3_nt	j_call	v_call	d_call	clone_size
CASSPTGVREKLFF	TGTGCCAGTAGCCCGACAGGGGTGCGGGAAAAACTGTTTTTT	TRBJ1-4	TRBV19	TRBD1	-
CASSAYRTTGVGGSGNQPQHF	TGTGCCAGCAGCGCGTACAGAACGACAGGGGTGGGTGGTAGTGGCAATCAGCCCCAGCATTTT	TRBJ1-5	TRBV9	TRBD1	-
CASSPQRRADQPQHF	TGTGCCAGCAGCCCCCAGCGGCGGGCTGATCAGCCCCAGCATTTT	TRBJ1-5	TRBV5-8	-	-
CASSEHLGSTEAFF	TGTGCCAGCAGTGAACACCTCGGGTCCACTGAAGCTTTCTTT	TRBJ1-1	TRBV25-1	-	-
CASSLAGWGQPQHF	TGTGCCAGCAGTTTAGCAGGGTGGGGTCAGCCCCAGCATTTT	TRBJ1-5	TRBV27	-	-
CASSLDRNYGYTF	TGCGCCAGCAGCTTGGACAGAAACTATGGCTACACCTTC	TRBJ1-2	TRBV5-1	-	-
CASSPGGTGGAGSGYTF	TGTGCCAGCAGTCCCGGGGGGACAGGGGGCGCGGGGTCTGGCTACACCTTC	TRBJ1-2	TRBV28	TRBD1	-
CASSWDRLQETQYF	TGTGCCAGCAGCTGGGACAGACTCCAAGAGACCCAGTACTTC	TRBJ2-5	TRBV5-6	TRBD1	-
CASSESGQDEQYF	TGCGCCAGCAGTGAGTCGGGACAAGACGAGCAGTACTTC	TRBJ2-7	TRBV10-1	-	-
CATSDADSPLHF	TGTGCCACCAGTGATGCAGATTCACCCCTCCACTTT	TRBJ1-6	TRBV24-1	-	-
CASSYGRGIGSPLHF	TGTGCCAGCAGTTACGGCAGGGGGATTGGGTCACCCCTCCACTTT	TRBJ1-6	TRBV6-5	TRBD1	-
CATSDHRVPNPEQFF	TGTGCCACCAGTGATCATCGGGTCCCAAACCCGGAGCAGTTCTTC	TRBJ2-1	TRBV24-1	-	-
CASSLEGTNNAGYTF	TGCGCCAGCAGCTTGGAGGGGACTAACAACGCGGGCTACACCTTC	TRBJ1-2	TRBV5-1	-	-
CASSEGQGAYEQYF	TGTGCCAGCAGCGAGGGACAGGGGGCCTACGAGCAGTACTTC	TRBJ2-7	TRBV9	TRBD1	-
CASSETSSRDEQFF	TGTGCCAGCAGTGAAACGAGTAGCAGGGATGAGCAGTTCTTC	TRBJ2-1	TRBV2	-	many
CASSLGEPEKLFF	TGTGCCAGCAGCCTTGGGGAGCCGGAAAAACTGTTTTTT	TRBJ1-4	TRBV7-9	-	-
CASKISGQGYEQYF	TGTGCCAGTAAGATTTCAGGGCAGGGCTACGAGCAGTACTTC	TRBJ2-7	TRBV19	-	once
CASSVGTGGYYGYTF	TGTGCCAGCAGCGTGGGGACAGGGGGATACTATGGCTACACCTTC	TRBJ1-2	TRBV9	TRBD1	-
CAGGFLAGTGELFF	TGTGCCGGGGGGTTCCTAGCGGGGACCGGGGAGCTGTTTTTT	TRBJ2-2	TRBV6-5	TRBD2	-
CASSLLRTGEQYF	TGTGCCAGCAGTTTGTTGAGGACGGGAGAGCAGTACTTC	TRBJ2-7	TRBV27	-	-
CASSEAQGRGPSNEKLFF	TGTGCCAGCAGTGAAGCGCAAGGCAGGGGTCCCTCTAATGAAAAACTGTTTTTT	TRBJ1-4	TRBV6-1	-	-
CASPGGRNQPQHF	TGCGCCAGCCCAGGGGGCCGCAATCAGCCCCAGCATTTT	TRBJ1-5	TRBV5-1	TRBD1	few
CASRPGNYGYTF	TGTGCCAGCAGACCAGGGAACTATGGCTACACCTTC	TRBJ1-2	TRBV6-5	-	-
CASSPAGQGYARGGGYTF	TGTGCCAGTAGTCCTGCGGGACAGGGGTACGCTCGCGGTGGCGGCTACACCTTC	TRBJ1-2	TRBV19	TRBD1	-
CASRPGQGTEAFF	TGTGCCAGCAGGCCGGGACAGGGGACTGAAGCTTTCTTT	TRBJ1-1	TRBV12-3/TRBV12-4	TRBD1	few
CASSSEETGTPNTEAFF	TGCGCCAGCAGCTCGGAGGAAACCGGGACACCAAACACTGAAGCTTTCTTT	TRBJ1-1	TRBV5-1	-	-
CASSLAAGAYNEQFF	TGCGCCAGCAGCTTGGCGGCGGGAGCCTACAATGAGCAGTTCTTC	TRBJ2-1	TRBV5-1	TRBD2	-
CASSAFDRAGGNTIYF	TGTGCCAGCAGTGCCTTTGACAGGGCGGGAGGAAACACCATATATTTT	TRBJ1-3	TRBV25-1	TRBD1	-
CASSLEGRDIEQFF	TGTGCCAGCAGCTTAGAAGGCAGGGATATTGAGCAGTTCTTC	TRBJ2-1	TRBV7-2	-	-
CASSLTGEGTDTQYF	TGTGCCAGCAGCCTGACAGGGGAGGGCACAGATACGCAGTATTTT	TRBJ2-3	TRBV28	TRBD1	-
CASSFTGATYGYTF	TGTGCCAGCAGCTTCACAGGGGCGACCTATGGCTACACCTTC	TRBJ1-2	TRBV7-2	TRBD1	-
CASSPNLPGYEQYF	TGTGCCAGTAGCCCCAACCTACCGGGCTACGAGCAGTACTTC	TRBJ2-7	TRBV19	-	-
CASSFEGQRAHEQYF	TGTGCCAGCAGCTTCGAGGGACAGAGGGCACACGAGCAGTACTTC	TRBJ2-7	TRBV5-4	TRBD1	-
CASSPPGQGSPFYEQYF	TGTGCCAGCTCACCACCGGGACAGGGCTCCCCCTTCTACGAGCAGTACTTC	TRBJ2-7	TRBV18	TRBD1	-
CASSLDLRGTDTQYF	TGTGCCAGCAGCTTAGACCTTAGGGGTACAGATACGCAGTATTTT	TRBJ2-3	TRBV7-6	-	-
CASVGGGAFRNSPLHF	TGTGCCAGCGTTGGTGGGGGGGCATTTAGAAATTCACCCCTCCACTTT	TRBJ1-6	TRBV2	-	-
CASSPLLRLAPSSYNEQFF	TGTGCCAGCTCACCCCTTTTAAGACTAGCCCCGAGCTCCTACAATGAGCAGTTCTTC	TRBJ2-1	TRBV18	TRBD2	-
CASSLDRAINNSPLHF	TGTGCCAGCAGCTTAGACAGGGCGATCAATAATTCACCCCTCCACTTT	TRBJ1-6	TRBV7-2	-	-
CASSKALFRTPSKSTDTQYF	TGTGCCAGCAGCAAAGCGCTTTTTAGGACACCCTCTAAGAGCACAGATACGCAGTATTTT	TRBJ2-3	TRBV21-1	-	-
CASSAGQSLLGYTF	TGTGCCAGCAGCGCGGGACAGTCCCTTCTGGGCTACACCTTC	TRBJ1-2	TRBV7-9	TRBD1	-
CASSQELDRNTEAFF	TGTGCCAGCAGCCAAGAGCTCGACAGGAACACTGAAGCTTTCTTT	TRBJ1-1	TRBV3-1/TRBV3-2	-	-
CATSKDSAGNTIYF	TGTGCCACCAGCAAGGACAGCGCTGGAAACACCATATATTTT	TRBJ1-3	TRBV15	-	-
CAWTSFRGKNEQYF	TGTGCCTGGACAAGCTTTAGGGGGAAGAACGAGCAGTACTTC	TRBJ2-7	TRBV30	-	-
CATSRDKTGGNSPLHF	TGTGCCACCAGCAGAGATAAGACAGGAGGTAATTCACCCCTCCACTTT	TRBJ1-6	TRBV15	-	once
CASSIDRVGSPLHF	TGTGCCAGTAGTATTGACAGGGTGGGTTCACCCCTCCACTTT	TRBJ1-6	TRBV19	TRBD1	-
CASIPNRGTTEAFF	TGTGCCAGTATCCCTAACAGGGGGACGACTGAAGCTTTCTTT	TRBJ1-1	TRBV19	TRBD1	-
CAISLGTSYEQYF	TGTGCCATCAGCCTCGGGACTAGCTACGAGCAGTACTTC	TRBJ2-7	TRBV10-3	TRBD2	-
CASSLAGTGVAYEQYF	TGCGCCAGCAGCTTGGCCGGGACAGGGGTAGCCTACGAGCAGTACTTC	TRBJ2-7	TRBV5-1	TRBD1	-
CASSQESSGNQPQHF	TGTGCCAGCAGCCAAGAATCATCAGGAAATCAGCCCCAGCATTTT	TRBJ1-5	TRBV4-2	-	-
CATSREWAREKLFF	TGTGCCACCAGCAGAGAATGGGCAAGAGAAAAACTGTTTTTT	TRBJ1-4	TRBV15	-	-
CASSIPQGPYGYTF	TGTGCCAGTAGTATCCCACAGGGCCCTTATGGCTACACCTTC	TRBJ1-2	TRBV19	-	once
CASSPRGGVAYGYTF	TGTGCCAGCAGTCCCCGGGGAGGGGTGGCCTATGGCTACACCTTC	TRBJ1-2	TRBV6-5	-	-
CASRYVAGASTDTQYF	TGCGCCAGCAGATACGTAGCGGGAGCGAGCACAGATACGCAGTATTTT	TRBJ2-3	TRBV5-1	TRBD2	-
CASSVAGVGTEAFF	TGTGCCAGCAGCGTAGCAGGGGTCGGCACTGAAGCTTTCTTT	TRBJ1-1	TRBV9	-	-